This TCR beta chain is from a study of OX40 agonist ivuxolimab in advanced cancers. Study summary: The eligibility criteria allowed prior anti-PD-1, anti-PD-L1 or anti-CTLA-4 therapy, and 40% had some. Whole-study results and caveats: CD4+ and CD8+ blood T cells expanded clonally by week 6 at 0.1 to 3.0 mg/kg.

In germline, CDR1 is MNHEY, CDR2 SMNVEV (reference sequence). The CDR3 sequence is 15 residues long. Trimming at V came to 6 bases and at J to 6 bases, leaving 5 bases not matched to a gene. This clone has just one count. Its specificity is unknown. Patients were ineligible given autoimmune disease history or systemic immunosuppression. Repertoires were generated with immunoSEQ multiplex PCR, while TCRdb's copy carries only in-frame clones and drops some. The data show roughly 56,000 clones, 70% to 80% seen once. This TCR was sampled from an adult with an advanced solid tumor such as melanoma, head and neck, liver or kidney cancer. This sequence joins TRBV27 and TRBJ2-1; 13 bases match TRBD2. The material sequenced was CD4+ or CD8+ T cells sorted from blood, taken in a trial of the OX40 agonist ivuxolimab. This CDR3 reads CASRELAGGPNEQFF. In DNA form, the CDR3 reads TGTGCCAGCAGAGAACTAGCGGGAGGGCCCAATGAGCAGTTCTTC.